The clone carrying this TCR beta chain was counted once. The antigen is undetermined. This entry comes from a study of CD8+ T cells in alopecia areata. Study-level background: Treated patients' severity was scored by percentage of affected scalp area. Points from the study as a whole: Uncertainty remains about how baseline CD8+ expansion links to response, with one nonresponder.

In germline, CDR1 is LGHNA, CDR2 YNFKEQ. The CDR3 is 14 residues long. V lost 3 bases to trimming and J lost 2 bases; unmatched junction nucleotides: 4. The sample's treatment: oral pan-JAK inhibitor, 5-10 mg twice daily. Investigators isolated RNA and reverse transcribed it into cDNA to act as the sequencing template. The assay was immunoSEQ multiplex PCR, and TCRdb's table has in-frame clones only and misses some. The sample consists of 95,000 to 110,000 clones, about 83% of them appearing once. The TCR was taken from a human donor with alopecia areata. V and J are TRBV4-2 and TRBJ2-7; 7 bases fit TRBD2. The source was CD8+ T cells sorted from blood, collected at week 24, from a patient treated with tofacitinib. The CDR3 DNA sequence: TGTGCCAGCAGCCATCGGACTAGGCCCTACGAGCAGTACTTC. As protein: CASSHRTRPYEQYF.